This T cell receptor (beta chain) was identified during a study of blood T cell repertoires in COVID-19. In the study overall: The United States, Italy and Spain supplied acute and convalescent COVID-19 samples. The analysed material was cDNA or gDNA that came from T cells, B-cell-depleted T cells, or PBMCs.

Trimming took off 0 bases at V and 6 bases at J, with 13 bases between the two ends. The germline V gene encodes CDR1 MGHRA and CDR2 YSYEKL. The length of the CDR3 is 15 residues. Per the study methods: The assay estimated nucleated cells by amplifying reference gene primers. Clones were read by immunoSEQ multiplex PCR, and TCRdb kept only the in-frame ones, dropping some. V and J calls plus clone size are reproduced from that table; the DNA served to infer D and trimming. Among approximately 170,000 clones listed, approximately 83% were seen once. The sequence was obtained from a human donor with acute or convalescent COVID-19. The donor label of this sample is uncertain. Source material: peripheral blood. This chain connects TRBV4-1 to TRBJ2-3, with D unresolved. The CDR3 sequence is CASSQDRRYGDTQYF. Written as DNA, the CDR3 is TGCGCCAGCAGCCAAGATCGACGATACGGGGATACGCAGTATTTT.